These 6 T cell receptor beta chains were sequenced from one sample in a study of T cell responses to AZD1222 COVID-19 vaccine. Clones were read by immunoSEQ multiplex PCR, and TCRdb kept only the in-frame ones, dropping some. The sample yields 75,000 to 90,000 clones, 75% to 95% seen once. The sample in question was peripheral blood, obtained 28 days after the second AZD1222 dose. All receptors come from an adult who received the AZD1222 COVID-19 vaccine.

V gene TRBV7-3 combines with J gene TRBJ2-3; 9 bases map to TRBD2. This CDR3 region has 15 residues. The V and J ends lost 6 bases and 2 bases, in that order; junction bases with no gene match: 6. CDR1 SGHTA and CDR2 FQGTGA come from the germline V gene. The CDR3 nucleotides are TGTGCCAGCAGTATTTTAGCGGGAGTCACAGATACGCAGTATTTT. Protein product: CASSILAGVTDTQYF.

This CDR3 reads CASSVDGSGNNEQFF. The CDR3 DNA follows: TGTGCCAGCAGCGTAGATGGGAGCGGGAACAATGAGCAGTTCTTC. V and J are TRBV9 and TRBJ2-1; 7 nucleotides match TRBD2. Per the germline V gene, CDR1 is SGDLS and CDR2 is YYNGEE. The CDR3 contains 15 residues. V was clipped by 0 bases and J by 5 bases; unmatched bases: 5.

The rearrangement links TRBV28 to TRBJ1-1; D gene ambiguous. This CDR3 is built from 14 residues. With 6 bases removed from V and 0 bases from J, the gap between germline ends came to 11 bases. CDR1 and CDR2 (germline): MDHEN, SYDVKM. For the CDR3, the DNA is TGTGCCAGCAGGCTGGACGGGATGAACACTGAAGCTTTCTTT. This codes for CASRLDGMNTEAFF.

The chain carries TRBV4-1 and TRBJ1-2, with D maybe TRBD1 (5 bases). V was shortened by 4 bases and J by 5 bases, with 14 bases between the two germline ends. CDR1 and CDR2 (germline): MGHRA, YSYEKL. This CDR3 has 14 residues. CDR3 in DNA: TGCGCCAGCAGCCTACCGGGGGAAGCGTATGGCTACACCTTC. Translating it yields CASSLPGEAYGYTF.

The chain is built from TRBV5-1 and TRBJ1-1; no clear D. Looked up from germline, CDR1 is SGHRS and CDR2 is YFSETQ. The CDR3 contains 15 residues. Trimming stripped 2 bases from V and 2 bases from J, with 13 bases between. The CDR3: CASSFAPALNTEAFF. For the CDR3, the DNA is TGCGCCAGCAGCTTCGCGCCGGCCCTTAACACTGAAGCTTTCTTT.

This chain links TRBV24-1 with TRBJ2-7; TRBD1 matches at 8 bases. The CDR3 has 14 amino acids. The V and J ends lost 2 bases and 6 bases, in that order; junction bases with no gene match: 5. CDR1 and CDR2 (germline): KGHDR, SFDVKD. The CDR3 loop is CATSDSGTGGEQYF. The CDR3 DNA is TGTGCCACCAGTGATTCCGGGACAGGCGGCGAGCAGTACTTC.